One sample yielded the 30 T cell receptor beta chains listed below, sequenced in a study of T cells in Graves' hyperthyroidism and ophthalmopathy. RNA transcripts provided the source from which TCR beta CDR3 regions were amplified. The HTBI primer set was used in a first-round RT-PCR of the TCR CDR3. TCRdb independently ran MiXCR on the multiplex PCR reads; one entry per CDR3 protein. The table includes around 56,000 distinct CDR3 sequences, about 49% detected once. The sample taken for sequencing was blood. All receptors come from a woman aged 30 to 39 with Graves' ophthalmopathy.

Comment on this clonotype: The junction departs from germline at one end; a sequencing error may be responsible. This chain uses TRBV5-1 with TRBJ2-7; either TRBD1 or TRBD2 may fit D (5 bases each). Per the germline V gene, CDR1 is SGHRS and CDR2 is YFSETQ. CDR3 length: 15 amino acids. The CDR3 bases are TGCGCCAGCAGTTTGGGGGACGCTGTCTCCTACGAGCAGTACTTC. It is translated as CASSLGDAVSYEQYF.

Comment on this clonotype: The conserved closing phenylalanine or tryptophan is absent in this CDR3, likely reflecting a read error. This rearrangement joins TRBV14 to TRBJ1-4, with D perhaps TRBD1 (5 bases). The length of the CDR3 is 15 residues. Germline V gene sequence: CDR1 SGHDN, CDR2 FVKESK. For the CDR3, the DNA is TGTGCCTGCAGCCAAGAAAGCTGGGCGAGGGGAAAACTGTTTTTG. It translates to CACSQESWARGKLFL.

The chain uses TRBV11-2 and TRBJ2-5; TRBD2 is a possible D gene (6 bases). Germline assignment: CDR1 SGHAT and CDR2 FQNNGV. CDR3 length: 15 amino acids. V was pared by 4 bases and J by 4 bases, with 16 bases between. CDR3 loop: CASSSRESGRETQYF. The CDR3 DNA follows: TGTGCCAGCAGCTCCCGGGAGAGCGGGCGAGAGACCCAGTACTTC.

At least ten counts were recorded for this clonotype. This sequence joins TRBV7-8 and TRBJ1-2, with a possible D match to TRBD1 (5 bases). V was trimmed by 4 bases and J by 4 bases, leaving 13 bases between them. Per the germline V gene, CDR1 is SGHVS and CDR2 is FQNEAQ. CDR3 size: 14 residues. CDR3 in DNA: TGTGCCAGCAGCTCGGGACGGCCGAGCTATGGCTACACCTTC. Residues: CASSSGRPSYGYTF. The complete variable domain, with remaining parts taken from reference TRBV7-8 and TRBJ1-2, reads GAGVSQSPRYKVAKRGQDVALRCDPISGHVSLFWYQQALGQGPEFLTYFQNEAQLDKSGLPSDRFFAERPEGSVSTLKIQRTQQEDSAVYLCASSSGRPSYGYTFGSGTRLTVV.

This clonotype appeared many times. The chain links TRBV4-1 to TRBJ1-5, with D maybe TRBD1 (6 bases). V was pared by 7 bases and J by 4 bases, with 14 bases between. The CDR3 consists of 14 residues. Germline-derived CDR1 and CDR2 are MGHRA and YSYEKL. In DNA, the CDR3 is TGCGCCAGCACCCCTATGCAGGGGAATCAGCCCCAGCATTTT. It encodes CASTPMQGNQPQHF.

The rearrangement joins TRBV20-1 to TRBJ2-3, with 9 positions matching TRBD2. The CDR3 consists of 14 residues. Germline CDR1 reads DFQATT; CDR2 reads SNEGSKA (reference sequence). In nucleotides, the CDR3 is TGCTGTGGGCGGGAGGGGACCTTCACTGATACGCAGTATTTT. It codes for CCGREGTFTDTQYF.

Points on this clonotype: The conserved phenylalanine or tryptophan is not found at the CDR3 terminus, so this likely reflects a read error. The chain couples TRBV6-4 to TRBJ2-2, with D perhaps matching TRBD1 (6 bases). The V and J ends lost 3 bases and 8 bases respectively, with 7 bases between them. The germline gives CDR1 MRHNA, CDR2 SNTAGT. CDR3 length: 12 amino acids. CDR3 sequence: CASSDGQGELFL. The CDR3 bases are TGTGCCAGCAGTGATGGACAGGGGGAGCTGTTTTTG.

The table lists this clonotype with a count of one. This chain connects TRBV10-1 to TRBJ1-2, with TRBD1 identical over 9 bases. The V and J ends lost 7 bases and 4 bases, in that order; junction bases with no gene match: 7. The CDR3 loop spans 14 amino acids. CDR1 is WNHNN, CDR2 SYGVQD, per germline (reference sequence). In DNA form, the CDR3 reads TGCGCCAGCATTACAGGGGGCTTTGGCTATGGCTACACCTTC. It yields the protein CASITGGFGYGYTF.

Regarding this clonotype: A much bigger clone sits one base away, suggesting this may be a read error. This chain links TRBV18 with TRBJ2-5, with D possibly matching TRBD1 (5 bases). The CDR3 totals 12 residues. From germline, CDR1 is KGHSH and CDR2 LQKENI. This CDR3 is CASLGAQETQCF. CDR3 nucleotide sequence: TGTGCCAGCTTAGGGGCCCAAGAGACCCAGTGCTTC.

This clonotype was observed at least ten times. The chain employs TRBV6-1 and TRBJ2-7; 9 bases fit TRBD1. CDR3 length: 15 amino acids. Germline CDR1 reads MNHNS; CDR2 reads SASEGT. The V segment lost 3 bases and the J segment 6 bases; nucleotides outside the gene matches: 9. The CDR3 sequence is CASSETLGTGFEQYF. CDR3 DNA: TGTGCCAGCAGTGAGACCCTGGGGACAGGGTTCGAGCAGTACTTC.

This clonotype was seen at least ten times. The rearrangement joins TRBV5-6 to TRBJ1-5; D is undetermined. V lost 1 base, J lost 6 bases, and 14 bases lay in between. Per the germline V gene, CDR1 is SGHDT and CDR2 is YYEEEE. The CDR3 runs to 15 residues. CDR3 coding DNA: TGTGCCAGCAGCTTGTCGGGCGCGGGAGGTCAGCCCCAGCATTTT. Encoded protein: CASSLSGAGGQPQHF.

As concerns this clonotype: This likely comes from a read error, as the CDR3 has no conserved phenylalanine or tryptophan at its end. The limits of the CDR3 on the DNA are not certain, so only TCRdb's listed CDR3 is given. The rearrangement links TRBV11-2 to TRBJ2-7; the DNA was not used to check the table's D call, TRBD1. CDR1 and CDR2 from the germline V gene are SGHAT and FQNNGV. With termini counted, the CDR3 has 14 amino acids. CDR3 protein: CASSLEVGWGQGKL.

This clonotype was detected a few times. This chain uses TRBV7-9 with TRBJ2-1; 13 bases are a match to TRBD2. In germline, CDR1 is SEHNR, CDR2 FQNEAQ (reference sequence). With V trimmed by 6 bases and J by 3 bases, 14 bases remained unmatched. The CDR3 has 19 amino acids. Written as DNA, the CDR3 is TGTGCCAGCAGTTTCCCGACGACTAGCGGGAGGAGGCGCTACAATGAGCAGTTCTTC. This gives the protein CASSFPTTSGRRRYNEQFF.

This clonotype was found many times. One end of the junction is discordant with germline, which a read error may explain. The chain has TRBV4-2 and TRBJ1-4, with 9 bases lining up with TRBD1. CDR1 is LGHNA and CDR2 is YNFKEQ in the germline V gene. The CDR3 loop spans 15 amino acids. The CDR3 spells CASSEDRGDYEKLFF. The CDR3 DNA sequence: TGTGCCAGCAGCGAAGACAGGGGGGACTATGAAAAACTGTTTTTT.

Worth noting for this clonotype: Just one base apart from a much larger clone, this may be a read error. V usage is TRBV3-1 and J usage is TRBJ2-5; a weak D match, TRBD2 (5 bases). Trimming cost V 4 bases and J 1 base, with 13 bases left between them. Germline V gene sequence: CDR1 LGHDT, CDR2 YNNKEL (reference sequence). The CDR3 is 15 amino acids. Here the CDR3 DNA reads TGTGCCAGCAGCCTCTCGGGATGGATCCAAGAGACCCAGTACTTC. Translating gives CASSLSGWIQETQYF.

A remark on this clonotype: A much larger clone differs from this one at a single base, so this may be a read error. The chain is built from TRBV7-7 and TRBJ2-1; D may be TRBD1 (5 bases). The CDR3 totals 15 residues. Germline-derived CDR1 and CDR2 are SSHAT and FNYEAQ (reference sequence). This CDR3 reads CASRHQGSSYNEQSF. In DNA, the CDR3 is TGTGCCAGCAGGCACCAGGGTAGCTCCTACAATGAGCAGTCCTTC.

This clonotype has a count of ten or more. The junction differs from germline at one of its ends, possibly a read error. The V and J genes are TRBV7-9 and TRBJ2-7, with D perhaps matching TRBD1 (6 bases). This CDR3 has 11 amino acids. Germline CDR1 and CDR2: SEHNR and FQNEAQ (reference sequence). DNA for the CDR3: TGTGCCAGCAGCTTAGGACGGGACACCTTGTTC. Translating it yields CASSLGRDTLF.

About this clonotype: A junction end diverges from the germline sequence, so it may reflect a read error. The V call is TRBV10-3, the J call TRBJ2-1, with 7 nucleotides matching TRBD2. The germline gives CDR1 ENHRY, CDR2 SYGVKD. This CDR3 spans 15 amino acids. CDR3: CAFSESGEGRNEEFF. The CDR3 DNA follows: TGTGCCTTCAGTGAGTCGGGGGAGGGTCGCAATGAGGAATTCTTC.

In this sample, this clonotype turned up many times. The chain has TRBV4-2 and TRBJ2-1; D is ambiguous. Between the trimmed V and J ends, which lost 0 bases and 10 bases, there was a span of 13 bases. Germline values: CDR1 LGHNA, CDR2 YNFKEQ. The CDR3 runs 14 residues. The CDR3 DNA reads as TGTGCCAGCAGCCAAGACAGGCTTTCCCCCGAGCAGTTCTTC. Its translation: CASSQDRLSPEQFF.

This clonotype was seen many times. The V call is TRBV6-1, the J call TRBJ2-3; D gene ambiguous. The germline CDR1 and CDR2 sequences are MNHNS and SASEGT. This CDR3 is 13 amino acids long. V was shortened by 7 bases and J by 2 bases, with 10 bases between the two germline ends. The CDR3 bases are TGTGCCAGCAAAGCCGGAATCACAGATACGCAGTATTTT. Protein: CASKAGITDTQYF.

Comment on this clonotype: At one end the junction does not follow the germline gene, possibly because of a read error. J is TRBJ2-3 and V is TRBV2; tentative D call: TRBD2 (8 bases). The CDR3 sequence is 15 residues long. Germline CDR1 SNHLY, CDR2 FYNNEI. The CDR3 is CASSVDRTSTGTQYF. CDR3 DNA: TGTGCCAGCAGTGTGGACAGGACTAGCACAGGTACGCAGTATTTT.

This clonotype has more than one count but fewer than ten. This chain connects TRBV28 to TRBJ2-7; 8 positions agree with TRBD2. The germline gives CDR1 MDHEN, CDR2 SYDVKM. This CDR3 is 18 amino acids long. The V segment lost 6 bases and the J segment 0 bases; nucleotides outside the gene matches: 16. CDR3 in amino acids: CASSPEAGGWLSSYEQYF. CDR3 DNA: TGTGCCAGCAGCCCTGAGGCGGGAGGATGGTTAAGCTCCTACGAGCAGTACTTC.

This clonotype has a count of ten or more. The chain recombines TRBV7-9 with TRBJ2-7; tentatively, D is TRBD2 (6 bases). The CDR3 is 15 amino acids. Per the germline V gene, CDR1 is SEHNR and CDR2 is FQNEAQ (reference sequence). Trimming removed 0 bases at V and 3 bases at J, with 12 bases between. In DNA, the CDR3 is TGTGCCAGCAGCTTAGCGGCCAGCGGGTTCTACGAGCAGTACTTC. Its translation is CASSLAASGFYEQYF.

This clonotype was detected only once. The chain joins TRBV7-9 to TRBJ2-7; D is possibly TRBD1 (6 bases). Germline-derived CDR1 and CDR2 are SEHNR and FQNEAQ (reference sequence). Trimming stripped 6 bases from V and 0 bases from J, with 15 bases between. The length of the CDR3 is 15 residues. The CDR3 nucleotides read TGTGCCAGCAGTATTGGACAGAGAAGCTCCTACGAGCAGTACTTC. Its translation: CASSIGQRSSYEQYF.

The rearrangement uses TRBV20-1 and TRBJ1-1; D not resolved. This CDR3 region has 15 residues. Trimming removed 5 bases from V and 3 bases from J, with 19 bases in between. Germline CDR1 and CDR2: DFQATT and SNEGSKA (reference sequence). The CDR3 bases are TGCAGTGCTTTAAGACTAGCGGGATTCGACACTGAAGCTTTCTTT. It specifies CSALRLAGFDTEAFF.

This clonotype was observed many times. This sequence joins TRBV5-4 and TRBJ2-2; the match to TRBD1 covers 8 bases. After removal of 5 bases from V and 6 bases from J, the junction contained 12 bases not matched to a gene. CDR3 length: 16 residues. Germline V gene sequence: CDR1 SGHNT, CDR2 YYREEE (reference sequence). The CDR3 nucleotides read TGTGCCAGCAGGAATAAGGGACAGGCTAGACCCGGGGAGCTGTTTTTT. It translates to CASRNKGQARPGELFF.

In its sample, this clonotype was seen many times. The chain couples TRBV6-1 to TRBJ2-1; no clear D gene. CDR1 is MNHNS, CDR2 SASEGT, per germline. This CDR3 region has 11 residues. V lost 6 bases and J 6 bases, leaving 6 bases between the germline ends. The CDR3 reads CASRMSNEQFF. The CDR3 DNA follows: TGTGCCAGCAGAATGAGCAATGAGCAGTTCTTC.

The chain has TRBV11-3 and TRBJ2-3; a weak D match, TRBD2 (5 bases). The germline V gene has CDR1 SGHNT and CDR2 YENEEA. V lost 2 bases and J 11 bases, leaving 26 bases between the germline ends. The CDR3 covers 17 residues. CDR3 coding DNA: TGTGCCAGCAGCTTAAGGAGGAGAGGGTCTACTTACAATGAGCAGTATTTT. Its protein product is CASSLRRRGSTYNEQYF.

Notes on this clonotype: A read error may account for a junction end that differs from germline. The chain couples TRBV7-2 to TRBJ2-6; possible D gene TRBD1, 5 bases. This CDR3 comprises 18 residues. In germline, CDR1 is SGHTA, CDR2 FQGNSA. CDR3 sequence (DNA): TGTGCCAGCAGCTTAGATTATGGACACTACTCTGGGGCCAGCGTCCGGACTTTC. This codes for CASSLDYGHYSGASVRTF.

Points on this clonotype: The CDR3 does not end in the conserved phenylalanine or tryptophan, so this is likely a read error. The DNA is left out, because the CDR3 cannot be placed on it with certainty; the CDR3 is given as TCRdb lists it. The chain has TRBV3-1 and TRBJ1-6. The CDR3 spans 8 amino acids, including both terminal residues. Per germline, CDR1 LGHDT and CDR2 YNNKEL (reference sequence). CDR3 loop: CASSPSTS.